The 15 T cell receptor beta chains below all came from one sample that was sequenced in a study of cytomegalovirus exposure and HLA in healthy donors. PCR amplification relied on 60 Vbeta primers (plus 13 Jbeta primers). Generated by immunoSEQ multiplex PCR, the TCRdb table keeps only in-frame clones and is missing some. Among roughly 150,000 clones listed, about 80% were seen once. Sequences were obtained from PBMCs. These receptor sequences come from a woman aged 25 to 39 in good health and CMV-seronegative.

In the case of this clone: The sample has other DNA sequences that encode this CDR3 too. This chain connects TRBV5-1 to TRBJ1-1; 7 bases align to TRBD1. The CDR3 runs to 13 residues. V shed 2 bases, J shed 4 bases, and the junction held 2 bases outside the gene matches. CDR1 is SGHRS, CDR2 YFSETQ, per germline. The CDR3 protein is CASSLGGGTEAFF. Written as DNA, the CDR3 is TGCGCCAGCAGCTTAGGGGGCGGCACTGAAGCTTTCTTT. Based on the CDR3 plus reference TRBV5-1 and TRBJ1-1, the full variable domain is KAGVTQTPRYLIKTRGQQVTLSCSPISGHRSVSWYQQTPGQGLQFLFEYFSETQRNKGNFPGRFSGRQFSNSRSEMNVSTLELGDSALYLCASSLGGGTEAFFGQGTRLTVV.

The chain couples TRBV7-6 to TRBJ2-5, with 12 bases lining up with TRBD2. Trimming cost V 1 base and J 5 bases; bases outside gene matches: 8. The CDR3 has 17 residues. CDR1 and CDR2 from the germline V gene are SGHVS and FNYEAQ. The CDR3 region has the DNA TGTGCCAGCAGCTTAGGGCTAGCGGGGGGGACAATGGAGACCCAGTACTTC. It translates to CASSLGLAGGTMETQYF.

The chain uses TRBV4-1 and TRBJ1-1; D gene unclear. Between the trimmed V and J ends, which lost 3 bases and 3 bases, there was a span of 11 bases. Germline V gene data show CDR1 as MGHRA and CDR2 as YSYEKL. The CDR3 runs 14 residues. The CDR3 sequence: CASSHNSGDTEAFF. CDR3 nucleotide sequence: TGCGCCAGCAGCCACAACAGCGGCGACACTGAAGCTTTCTTT.

The V gene is TRBV7-6, the J gene TRBJ1-1; D is possibly TRBD1 (5 bases). Trimming left V 4 bases short and J 1 base short, with 13 bases between. The CDR3 has 15 residues. Germline V gives CDR1 SGHVS, CDR2 FNYEAQ. The CDR3 DNA reads as TGTGCCAGCAGCTCGGTTCAGGGTCAGAACACTGAAGCTTTCTTT. It specifies CASSSVQGQNTEAFF.

The J gene is TRBJ2-1, the V gene TRBV5-5; 7 positions agree with TRBD1. Germline V gives CDR1 SGHKS, CDR2 YYEKEE (reference sequence). This CDR3 has 15 residues. The V gene end was trimmed by 0 bases and the J gene end by 3 bases; junction bases not matched to a gene: 3. The CDR3 DNA follows: TGTGCCAGCAGCTTGGGAGGGGGCGGCTACAATGAGCAGTTCTTC. Residues: CASSLGGGGYNEQFF.

There are a few counts of this clone. V usage is TRBV6-1 and J usage is TRBJ2-3, with D maybe TRBD2 (6 bases). Germline V gene lookup returns CDR1 MNHNS and CDR2 SASEGT. Deletions cut 4 bases from V and 0 bases from J, with 14 bases between. The CDR3 runs to 16 residues. The CDR3 is CASSVSTGTSTDTQYF. The CDR3 DNA follows: TGTGCCAGCAGTGTTAGTACGGGGACTAGCACAGATACGCAGTATTTT.

The chain combines TRBV5-1 with TRBJ2-5; 13 nucleotides align to TRBD2. CDR3 length: 17 amino acids. With V trimmed by 4 bases and J by 1 base, 7 bases remained unmatched. Germline V gene lookup returns CDR1 SGHRS and CDR2 YFSETQ. DNA of the CDR3: TGCGCCAGCAGCGTAGGACTAGCGGGGGCCGCCCAAGAGACCCAGTACTTC. Its translation: CASSVGLAGAAQETQYF. Full variable domain (outside the CDR3, taken from reference TRBV5-1 and TRBJ2-5): KAGVTQTPRYLIKTRGQQVTLSCSPISGHRSVSWYQQTPGQGLQFLFEYFSETQRNKGNFPGRFSGRQFSNSRSEMNVSTLELGDSALYLCASSVGLAGAAQETQYFGPGTRLLVL.

The chain joins TRBV10-2 to TRBJ2-5; no definite D call. The end of the DNA aligns better with TRBJ2-7, so the J call may be wrong. The CDR3 covers 12 residues. The germline gives CDR1 WSHSY, CDR2 SAAADI. The CDR3 loop reads CASSEVLYEQYF. The CDR3 DNA is TGCGCCAGCAGTGAGGTTCTCTACGAGCAGTACTTC.

The J gene is TRBJ2-7, the V gene TRBV30; D is uncertain. Looked up from germline, CDR1 is GTSNPN and CDR2 is SVGIG (reference sequence). The V gene lost 3 bases and the J gene lost 2 bases, with 5 bases spanning the gap. The CDR3 has 11 residues. The CDR3: CAWSFAYEQYF. CDR3 sequence (DNA): TGTGCCTGGAGCTTCGCCTACGAGCAGTACTTC.

This clone was picked up a small number of times. The J gene is TRBJ2-1, the V gene TRBV5-5; D is ambiguous. The ends were cut back, 1 base at V and 0 bases at J, with 5 bases in the middle. The CDR3 totals 14 residues. Germline V lookup: CDR1 SGHKS, CDR2 YYEKEE (reference sequence). The CDR3 reads CASSLSGSYNEQFF. The CDR3 region has the DNA TGTGCCAGCAGCTTGTCGGGCTCCTACAATGAGCAGTTCTTC.

The chain couples TRBV5-4 to TRBJ1-3, with D hard to call. Trimming took off 5 bases at V and 1 base at J, with 7 bases between the two ends. The CDR3 has 13 residues. In germline, CDR1 is SGHNT, CDR2 YYREEE (reference sequence). The CDR3 here is CASRGSSGNTIYF. The CDR3 bases are TGTGCCAGCAGGGGGAGTTCTGGAAACACCATATATTTT.

This CDR3 reads CASSLGGGTGSHEQYF. The CDR3 region has the DNA TGTGCCAGCAGCTTGGGTGGGGGGACAGGTAGCCACGAGCAGTACTTC. The chain employs TRBV5-6 and TRBJ2-7; 8 nucleotides agree with TRBD1. In germline, CDR1 is SGHDT, CDR2 YYEEEE. Unmatched junction bases numbered 10, after V lost 0 bases and J lost 5 bases. This CDR3 has 16 amino acids.

The gene calls are TRBV6-1 and TRBJ1-2; 7 nucleotides line up with TRBD1. CDR1 is MNHNS, CDR2 SASEGT, per germline. After removal of 6 bases from V and 6 bases from J, the junction contained 10 bases not matched to a gene. CDR3 length: 14 residues. The CDR3 protein is CASSWATGSHGYTF. The CDR3 region has the DNA TGTGCCAGCAGCTGGGCGACAGGGTCACATGGCTACACCTTC.

The J gene is TRBJ2-2, the V gene TRBV9; 8 bases fit TRBD2. The CDR3 runs to 15 residues. Germline trimming cut 4 bases from V and 4 bases from J; bases unmatched to any gene: 6. CDR1 and CDR2 (germline): SGDLS, YYNGEE. The CDR3 loop reads CASSTLAGGTGELFF. CDR3 nucleotide sequence: TGTGCCAGCAGCACCCTAGCGGGCGGCACCGGGGAGCTGTTTTTT.

The chain is built from TRBV2 and TRBJ1-4; possibly TRBD1 for D (5 bases). Germline CDR1 reads SNHLY; CDR2 reads FYNNEI. The CDR3 extends over 12 amino acids. V shed 2 bases and J shed 14 bases, with 12 bases lying between them. In nucleotides, the CDR3 is TGTGCCAGCAGTGAATTCCCAGGGTCGCTGTTTTTT. Protein: CASSEFPGSLFF.